The sequence of this T cell receptor (beta chain) was determined in a study of blood T cell repertoires in COVID-19. At the level of the study: The cDNA or gDNA used as material had been derived from T cells, B-cell-depleted T cells, or PBMCs.

In germline, CDR1 is KGHSH, CDR2 LQKENI. The CDR3 runs to 15 residues. Trimming took off 0 bases at V and 4 bases at J, with 12 bases between the two ends. Per the authors' pipeline: Estimation of nucleated cell counts relied on the amplification of reference gene primers. The protocol was immunoSEQ multiplex PCR, while the TCRdb copy is restricted to in-frame clones and leaves out a portion. V, J and clone size are taken as reported in that table, and D and trimming were inferred from the DNA itself. Here the sample spans 100,000 to 130,000 clones, about two thirds being singletons. This clone occurred a few times.

The sequence derives from a woman aged 40 to 50 with acute or convalescent COVID-19. The chain carries TRBV18 and TRBJ1-2; D unclear. The sample taken for sequencing was peripheral blood. The CDR3 protein is CASSPPSRGSYGYTF. DNA of the CDR3: TGTGCCAGCTCACCACCAAGTCGAGGTTCCTATGGCTACACCTTC.